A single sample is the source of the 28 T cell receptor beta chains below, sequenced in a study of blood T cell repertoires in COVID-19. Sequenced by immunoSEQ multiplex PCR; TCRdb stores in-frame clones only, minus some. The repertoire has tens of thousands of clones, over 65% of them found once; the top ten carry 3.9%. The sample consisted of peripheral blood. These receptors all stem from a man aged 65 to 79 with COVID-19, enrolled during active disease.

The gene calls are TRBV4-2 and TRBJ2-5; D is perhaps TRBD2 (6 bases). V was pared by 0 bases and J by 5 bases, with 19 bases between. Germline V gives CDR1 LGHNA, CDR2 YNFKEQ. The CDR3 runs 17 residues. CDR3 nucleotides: TGTGCCAGCAGCCAAGACTCGGCGGGGCCCCGGGGGGAGACCCAGTACTTC. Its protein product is CASSQDSAGPRGETQYF.

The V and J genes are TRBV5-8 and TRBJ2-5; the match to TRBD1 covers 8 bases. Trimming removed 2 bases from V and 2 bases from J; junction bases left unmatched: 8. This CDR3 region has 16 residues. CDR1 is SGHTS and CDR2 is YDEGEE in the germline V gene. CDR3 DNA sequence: TGTGCCAGCAGCTTTAGGACAGGGTCCATACAAGAGACCCAGTACTTC. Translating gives CASSFRTGSIQETQYF.

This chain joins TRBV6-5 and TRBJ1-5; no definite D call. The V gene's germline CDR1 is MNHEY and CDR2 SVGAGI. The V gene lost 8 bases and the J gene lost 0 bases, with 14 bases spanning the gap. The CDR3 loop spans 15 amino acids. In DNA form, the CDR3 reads TGTGCCAGCGCCCTAGTCTACTATAGCAATCAGCCCCAGCATTTT. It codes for CASALVYYSNQPQHF.

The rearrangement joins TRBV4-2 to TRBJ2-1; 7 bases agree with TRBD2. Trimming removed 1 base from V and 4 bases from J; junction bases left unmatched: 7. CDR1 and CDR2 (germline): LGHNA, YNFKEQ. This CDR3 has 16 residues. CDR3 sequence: CASSQVRASGYNEQFF. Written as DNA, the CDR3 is TGTGCCAGCAGCCAAGTTCGCGCTAGCGGTTACAATGAGCAGTTCTTC.

The CDR3 loop reads CASSSSGVNTEAFF. In DNA, the CDR3 is TGCGCCAGCAGCTCCTCAGGGGTGAACACTGAAGCTTTCTTT. This chain joins TRBV5-1 and TRBJ1-1; D might be TRBD1 (6 bases). From germline, CDR1 is SGHRS and CDR2 YFSETQ. Trimming took off 3 bases at V and 0 bases at J, with 9 bases between the two ends. The CDR3 has 14 amino acids. Drawing the rest from reference TRBV5-1 and TRBJ1-1, the complete variable domain is KAGVTQTPRYLIKTRGQQVTLSCSPISGHRSVSWYQQTPGQGLQFLFEYFSETQRNKGNFPGRFSGRQFSNSRSEMNVSTLELGDSALYLCASSSSGVNTEAFFGQGTRLTVV.

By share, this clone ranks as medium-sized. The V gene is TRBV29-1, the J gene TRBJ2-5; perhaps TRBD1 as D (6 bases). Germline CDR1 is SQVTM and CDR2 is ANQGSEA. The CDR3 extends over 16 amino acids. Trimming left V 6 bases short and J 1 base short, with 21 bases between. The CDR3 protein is CSVLPLDRDIQETQYF. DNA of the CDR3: TGCAGCGTCCTCCCGTTAGACCGGGACATCCAAGAGACCCAGTACTTC.

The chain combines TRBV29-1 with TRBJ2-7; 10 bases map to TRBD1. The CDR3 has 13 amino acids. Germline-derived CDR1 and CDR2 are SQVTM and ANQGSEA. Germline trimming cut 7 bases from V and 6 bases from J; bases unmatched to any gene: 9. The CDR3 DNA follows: TGCAGCGCCGCGACAGGGGGCCACCTCGAGCAGTACTTC. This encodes CSAATGGHLEQYF.

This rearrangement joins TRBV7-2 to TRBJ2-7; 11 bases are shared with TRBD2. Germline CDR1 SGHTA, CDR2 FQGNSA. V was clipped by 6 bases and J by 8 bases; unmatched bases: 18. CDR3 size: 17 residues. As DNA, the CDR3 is TGTGCCAGCAGACTCCCCTCCCTGGGACTAGCGGATTGGCAGCAGTACTTC. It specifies CASRLPSLGLADWQQYF.

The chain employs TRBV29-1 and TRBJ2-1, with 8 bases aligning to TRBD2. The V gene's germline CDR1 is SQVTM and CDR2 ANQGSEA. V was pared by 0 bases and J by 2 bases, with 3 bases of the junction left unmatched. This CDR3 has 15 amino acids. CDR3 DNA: TGCAGCGTTGAAGATCCAGCGGGAGCCTACAATGAGCAGTTCTTC. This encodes CSVEDPAGAYNEQFF.

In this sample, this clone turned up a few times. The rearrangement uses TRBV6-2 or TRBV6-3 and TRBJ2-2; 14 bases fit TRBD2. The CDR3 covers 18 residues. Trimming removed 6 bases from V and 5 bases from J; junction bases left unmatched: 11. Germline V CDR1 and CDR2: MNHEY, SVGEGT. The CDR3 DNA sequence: TGTGCCAGCAGCCCTGGACCTGGGACTAGCGGGAGAACCGGGGAGCTGTTTTTT. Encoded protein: CASSPGPGTSGRTGELFF.

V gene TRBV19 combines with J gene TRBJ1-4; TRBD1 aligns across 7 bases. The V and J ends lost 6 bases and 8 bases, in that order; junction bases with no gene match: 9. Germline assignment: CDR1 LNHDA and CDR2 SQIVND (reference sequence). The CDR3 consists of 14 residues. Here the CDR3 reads CASRSGGVREKLFF. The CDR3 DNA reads TGTGCCAGTAGGTCAGGGGGAGTTCGCGAAAAACTGTTTTTT.

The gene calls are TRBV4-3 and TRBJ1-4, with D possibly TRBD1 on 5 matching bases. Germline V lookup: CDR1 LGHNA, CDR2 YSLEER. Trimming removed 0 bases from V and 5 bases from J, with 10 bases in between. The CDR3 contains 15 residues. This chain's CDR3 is CASSQEHRLNEKLFF. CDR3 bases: TGCGCCAGCAGCCAAGAACACAGGTTGAATGAAAAACTGTTTTTT.

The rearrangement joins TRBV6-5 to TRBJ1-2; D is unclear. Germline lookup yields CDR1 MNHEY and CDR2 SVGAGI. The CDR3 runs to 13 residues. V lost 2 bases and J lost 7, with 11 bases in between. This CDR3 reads CASSYQDSSGYTF. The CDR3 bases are TGTGCCAGCAGTTACCAGGATTCTTCTGGCTACACCTTC.

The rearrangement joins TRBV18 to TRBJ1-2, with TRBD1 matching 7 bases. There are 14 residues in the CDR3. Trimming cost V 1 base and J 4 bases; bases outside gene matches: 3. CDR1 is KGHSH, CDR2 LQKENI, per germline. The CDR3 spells CASSPQDRPYGYTF. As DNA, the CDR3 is TGTGCCAGCTCACCACAGGACAGGCCCTATGGCTACACCTTC. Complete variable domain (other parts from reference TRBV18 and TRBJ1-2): NAGVMQNPRHLVRRRGQEARLRCSPMKGHSHVYWYRQLPEEGLKFMVYLQKENIIDESGMPKERFSAEFPKEGPSILRIQQVVRGDSAAYFCASSPQDRPYGYTFGSGTRLTVV.

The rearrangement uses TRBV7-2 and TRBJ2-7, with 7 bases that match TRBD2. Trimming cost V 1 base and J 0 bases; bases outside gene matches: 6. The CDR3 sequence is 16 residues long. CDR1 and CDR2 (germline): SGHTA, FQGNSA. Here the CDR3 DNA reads TGTGCCAGCAGCTTAGTAGCGGGTCCCGACTCCTACGAGCAGTACTTC. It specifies CASSLVAGPDSYEQYF.

The CDR3 sequence is CATKGTPSTGELFF. The CDR3 DNA reads as TGTGCCACTAAGGGGACACCTTCCACCGGGGAGCTGTTTTTT. The chain has TRBV28 and TRBJ2-2, with a tentative D call TRBD1 (6 bases). The germline V gene has CDR1 MDHEN and CDR2 SYDVKM. Trimming took 10 bases from V and 4 from J, leaving 16 bases between them. This CDR3 is built from 14 residues.

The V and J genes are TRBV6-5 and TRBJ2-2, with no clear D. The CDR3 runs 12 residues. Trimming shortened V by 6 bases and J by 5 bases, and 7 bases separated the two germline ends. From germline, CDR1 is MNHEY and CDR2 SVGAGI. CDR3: CASRVETGELFF. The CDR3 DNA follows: TGTGCCAGCAGGGTAGAAACCGGGGAGCTGTTTTTT.

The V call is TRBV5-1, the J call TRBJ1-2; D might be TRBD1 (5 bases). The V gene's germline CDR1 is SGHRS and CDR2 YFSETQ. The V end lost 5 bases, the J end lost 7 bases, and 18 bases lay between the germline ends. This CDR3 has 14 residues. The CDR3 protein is CASSSDGQGRGYTF. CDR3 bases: TGCGCCAGCAGTTCTGACGGCCAGGGTCGTGGCTACACCTTC.

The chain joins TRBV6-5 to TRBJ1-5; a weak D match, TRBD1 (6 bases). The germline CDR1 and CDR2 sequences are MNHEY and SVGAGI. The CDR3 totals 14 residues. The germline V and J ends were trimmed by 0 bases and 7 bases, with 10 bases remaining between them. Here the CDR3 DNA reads TGTGCCAGCAGTTACTCCCGGGACATCCAGCCCCAGCATTTT. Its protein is CASSYSRDIQPQHF.

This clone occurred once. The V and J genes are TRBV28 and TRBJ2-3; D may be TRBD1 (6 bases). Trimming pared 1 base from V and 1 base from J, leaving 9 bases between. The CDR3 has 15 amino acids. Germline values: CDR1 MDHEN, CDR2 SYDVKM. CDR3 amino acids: CASSLLGAGTDTQYF. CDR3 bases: TGTGCCAGCAGTTTATTGGGGGCAGGCACAGATACGCAGTATTTT. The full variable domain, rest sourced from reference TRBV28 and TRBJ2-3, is DVKVTQSSRYLVKRTGEKVFLECVQDMDHENMFWYRQDPGLGLRLIYFSYDVKMKEKGDIPEGYSVSREKKERFSLILESASTNQTSMYLCASSLLGAGTDTQYFGPGTRLTVL.

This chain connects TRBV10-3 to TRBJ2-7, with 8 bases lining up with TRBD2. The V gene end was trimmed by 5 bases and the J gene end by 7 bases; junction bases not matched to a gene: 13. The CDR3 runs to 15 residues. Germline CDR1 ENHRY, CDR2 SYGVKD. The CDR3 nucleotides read TGTGCCATCAGTCCTACTAGCGGCCCACTACGGGAGCAGTACTTC. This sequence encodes CAISPTSGPLREQYF.

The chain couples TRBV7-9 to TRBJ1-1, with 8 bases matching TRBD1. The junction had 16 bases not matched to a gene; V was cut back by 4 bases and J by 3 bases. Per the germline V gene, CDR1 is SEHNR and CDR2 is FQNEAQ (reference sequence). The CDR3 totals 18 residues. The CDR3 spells CASSSIVTGTGFDTEAFF. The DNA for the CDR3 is TGTGCCAGCAGCTCTATAGTAACCGGGACAGGTTTTGACACTGAAGCTTTCTTT. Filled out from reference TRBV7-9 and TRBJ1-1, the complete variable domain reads DTGVSQNPRHKITKRGQNVTFRCDPISEHNRLYWYRQTLGQGPEFLTYFQNEAQLEKSRLLSDRFSAERPKGSFSTLEIQRTEQGDSAMYLCASSSIVTGTGFDTEAFFGQGTRLTVV.

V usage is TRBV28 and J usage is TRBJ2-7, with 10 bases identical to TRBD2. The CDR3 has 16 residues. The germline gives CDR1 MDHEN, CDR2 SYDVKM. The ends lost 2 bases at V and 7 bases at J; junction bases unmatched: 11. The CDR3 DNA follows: TGTGCCAGCAGTTTACGGACTAGCGGATACTCTACGGAGCAGTACTTC. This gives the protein CASSLRTSGYSTEQYF.

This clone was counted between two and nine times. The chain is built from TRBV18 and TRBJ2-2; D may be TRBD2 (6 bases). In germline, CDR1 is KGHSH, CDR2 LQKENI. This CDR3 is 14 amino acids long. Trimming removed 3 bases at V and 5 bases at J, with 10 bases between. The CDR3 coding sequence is TGTGCCAGCTCACCGACTCGGGGGACCGGGGAGCTGTTTTTT. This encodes CASSPTRGTGELFF.

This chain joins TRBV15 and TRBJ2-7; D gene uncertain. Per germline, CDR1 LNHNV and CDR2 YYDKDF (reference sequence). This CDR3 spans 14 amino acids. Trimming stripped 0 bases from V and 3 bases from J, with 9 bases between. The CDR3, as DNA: TGTGCCACCAGCAGAGATTTGGTCGGCTACGAGCAGTACTTC. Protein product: CATSRDLVGYEQYF.

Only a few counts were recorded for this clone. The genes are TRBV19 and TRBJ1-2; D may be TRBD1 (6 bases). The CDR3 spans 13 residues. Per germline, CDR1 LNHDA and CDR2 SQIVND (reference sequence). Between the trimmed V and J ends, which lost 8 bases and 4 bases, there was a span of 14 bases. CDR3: CASLNREGYGYTF. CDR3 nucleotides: TGTGCCAGTCTGAACAGGGAGGGCTATGGCTACACCTTC.

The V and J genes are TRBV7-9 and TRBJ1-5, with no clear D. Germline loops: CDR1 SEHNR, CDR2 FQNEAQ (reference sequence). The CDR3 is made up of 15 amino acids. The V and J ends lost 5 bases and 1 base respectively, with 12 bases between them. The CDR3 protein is CASSPLGDSNQPQHF. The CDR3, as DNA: TGTGCCAGCAGCCCCCTTGGAGACAGCAATCAGCCCCAGCATTTT.

CDR3 protein: CASSLATYEQYF. DNA for the CDR3: TGTGCCAGCAGCCTAGCAACCTACGAGCAGTACTTC. The V and J genes are TRBV25-1 and TRBJ2-7; possible D gene TRBD2, 5 bases. This CDR3 region has 12 residues. The germline V gene encodes CDR1 MGHDK and CDR2 SYGVNS. V lost 6 bases and J 2 bases, leaving 8 bases between the germline ends.